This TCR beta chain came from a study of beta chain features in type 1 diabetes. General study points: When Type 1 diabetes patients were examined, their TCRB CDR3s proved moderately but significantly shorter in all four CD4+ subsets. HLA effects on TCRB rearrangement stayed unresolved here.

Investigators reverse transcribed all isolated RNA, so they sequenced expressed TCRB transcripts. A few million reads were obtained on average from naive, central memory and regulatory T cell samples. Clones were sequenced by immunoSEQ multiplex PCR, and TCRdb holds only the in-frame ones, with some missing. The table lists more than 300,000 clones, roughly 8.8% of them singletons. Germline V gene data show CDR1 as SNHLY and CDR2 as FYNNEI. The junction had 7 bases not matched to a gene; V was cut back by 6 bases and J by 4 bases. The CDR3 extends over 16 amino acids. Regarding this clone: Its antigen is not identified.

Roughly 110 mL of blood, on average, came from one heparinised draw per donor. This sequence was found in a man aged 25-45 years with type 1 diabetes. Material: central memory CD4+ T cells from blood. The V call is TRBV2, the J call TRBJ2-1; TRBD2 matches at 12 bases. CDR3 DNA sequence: TGTGCCAGCAGCGCCACTAGCGGGGGGACTTACAATGAGCAGTTCTTC. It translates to CASSATSGGTYNEQFF.